The clone carrying this TCR beta chain was picked up many times. Its antigen remains unknown. The data were obtained in a study of T cell repertoires in cytomegalovirus infection. Study-wide background: The public TCR beta signatures pointed to both CMV infection and matching HLA type.

One entry per CDR3 protein, called by TCRdb with MiXCR from the reads. This sample has 150,000 to 200,000 distinct CDR3 sequences, with over 13% found just once. Germline CDR1 reads SGHVS; CDR2 reads FNYEAQ. CDR3 length: 15 residues. Trimming took 5 bases from V and 7 from J, leaving 17 bases between them. Overall study results and limits: The response measured ex vivo was dominated by TCR beta clonotypes (HLA-C-restricted and CMV-specific). Cumulative public TCR beta family frequency identified CMV carriers with the relevant HLA.

The gene calls are TRBV7-6 and TRBJ1-4; D remains ambiguous. This sequence was found in a human donor in good health (CMV status not recorded). Some clones in this sample may be carry-over from other donors' samples. The sequenced material came from PBMCs. The CDR3 loop is CASSPFLTMGEKLFF. The CDR3 DNA reads as TGTGCCAGCAGCCCATTCCTGACTATGGGTGAAAAACTGTTTTTT.